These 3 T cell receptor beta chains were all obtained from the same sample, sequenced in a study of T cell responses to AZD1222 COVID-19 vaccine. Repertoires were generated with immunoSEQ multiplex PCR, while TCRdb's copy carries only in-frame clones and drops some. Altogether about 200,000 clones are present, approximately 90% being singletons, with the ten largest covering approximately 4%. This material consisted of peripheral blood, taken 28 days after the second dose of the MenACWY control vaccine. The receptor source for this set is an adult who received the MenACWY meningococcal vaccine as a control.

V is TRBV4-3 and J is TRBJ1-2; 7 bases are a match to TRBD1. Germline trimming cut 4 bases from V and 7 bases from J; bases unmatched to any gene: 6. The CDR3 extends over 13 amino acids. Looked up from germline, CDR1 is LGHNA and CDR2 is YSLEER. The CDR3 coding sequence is TGCGCCAGCAGCCGATCGACAGGGTTTGGCTACACCTTC. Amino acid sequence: CASSRSTGFGYTF.

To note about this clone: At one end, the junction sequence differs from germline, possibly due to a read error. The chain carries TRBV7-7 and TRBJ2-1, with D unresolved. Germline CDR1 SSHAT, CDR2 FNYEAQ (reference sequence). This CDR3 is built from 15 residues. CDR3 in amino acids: CASSLDVGGHNEQFF. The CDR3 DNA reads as TGTGCTAGCAGCTTAGATGTAGGCGGCCACAATGAGCAGTTCTTC.

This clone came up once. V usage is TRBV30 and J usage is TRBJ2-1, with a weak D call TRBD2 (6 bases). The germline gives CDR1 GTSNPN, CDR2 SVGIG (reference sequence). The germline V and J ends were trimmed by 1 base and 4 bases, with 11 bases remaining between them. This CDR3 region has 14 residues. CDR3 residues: CAWSAVAGYNEQFF. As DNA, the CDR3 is TGTGCCTGGAGTGCCGTGGCGGGGTACAATGAGCAGTTCTTC.